Listed below are T cell receptor beta chains from one sample, sequenced in a study of cytomegalovirus exposure and HLA in healthy donors. Generated by immunoSEQ multiplex PCR, the TCRdb table keeps only in-frame clones and is missing some. This table holds some 190,000 clones, around 78% found once. Sample: PBMCs. All receptors derive from a man aged 18 to 30 in good health and CMV-seronegative. CDR3s include the opening cysteine and the closing phenylalanine or tryptophan. The D gene is left open where the match is weak. Not all rows give a size; the values are once, few, many and, for expanded clones, a class.

- | 13 | TRBJ2-1 | - | TRBV28 | TGTGCCAGCAGCCTAGGGGGGGGGTGGGAGCAGTTCTTC | CASSLGGGWEQFF
- | 14 | TRBJ2-3 | TRBD2 | TRBV30 | TGTGCCTGGAGGCCCCTAGCGGGAGTAGATACGCAGTATTTT | CAWRPLAGVDTQYF
- | 17 | TRBJ1-1 | TRBD1 | TRBV7-9 | TGTGCCAGCCATAAGGGGGCAGGACGACTTAGCGGCACTGAAGCTTTCTTT | CASHKGAGRLSGTEAFF
- | 14 | TRBJ2-7 | TRBD1 | TRBV6-5 | TGTGCCAGCAGAACCACAGGGGTGGGGCCCGAGCAGTACTTC | CASRTTGVGPEQYF
- | 16 | TRBJ2-1 | - | TRBV9 | TGTGCCAGCAGCGTATACCCGGGACTGGACTACAATGAGCAGTTCTTC | CASSVYPGLDYNEQFF
- | 17 | TRBJ2-2 | TRBD2 | TRBV23-1 | TGCGCCAGCAGTCAAATCCGACCCAGCGGGATACCCGGGGAGCTGTTTTTT | CASSQIRPSGIPGELFF
- | 15 | TRBJ2-7 | TRBD1 | TRBV6-1 | TGTGCCAGCAGTGGGGGGACAGGCTCCTCCTACGAGCAGTACTTC | CASSGGTGSSYEQYF
- | 17 | TRBJ2-5 | TRBD2 | TRBV4-1 | TGCGCCAGCAGCCACCCTTCTAGCGGGGGTGGTGGAGAGACCCAGTACTTC | CASSHPSSGGGGETQYF
- | 14 | TRBJ2-7 | TRBD1 | TRBV27 | TGTGCCAGCAGTCTTCTCGGGACAGGGATCGGGCAGTACTTC | CASSLLGTGIGQYF
few | 15 | TRBJ2-7 | TRBD2 | TRBV5-4 | TGTGCCAGCAGCTCCGGGACTAGCGGGAGTTCCGAGCAGTACTTC | CASSSGTSGSSEQYF
- | 14 | TRBJ2-7 | TRBD1 | TRBV30 | TGTGCCTGGAGTTTGACAGGGCTCACCTACGAGCAGTACTTC | CAWSLTGLTYEQYF
- | 13 | TRBJ2-1 | - | TRBV5-1 | TGCGCCAGCAGCAGCGACGGGTACAATGAGCAGTTCTTC | CASSSDGYNEQFF
- | 18 | TRBJ2-1 | TRBD2 | TRBV4-1 | TGCGCCAGCAGCCAAGATAACGAGCGGGGGGGCCTTACGGATGAGCAGTTCTTC | CASSQDNERGGLTDEQFF
- | 16 | TRBJ2-7 | TRBD2 | TRBV7-9 | TGTGCCAGCAGCCCCCGGGCGAGACTCCAGCGGGGCGAGCAGTACTTC | CASSPRARLQRGEQYF
- | 14 | TRBJ2-7 | TRBD1 | TRBV10-3 | TGTGCCATCAGTGAGTGGCAGGGGGTCTACGAGCAGTACTTC | CAISEWQGVYEQYF
few | 16 | TRBJ2-2 | TRBD1 | TRBV19 | TGTGCCAGTAGCAAGACAGGGGGCCTACTAACCGGGGAGCTGTTTTTT | CASSKTGGLLTGELFF
- | 14 | TRBJ2-7 | - | TRBV15 | TGTGCCACCAGCAGAGACCCAGGACAGTACGAGCAGTACTTC | CATSRDPGQYEQYF
- | 11 | TRBJ1-1 | - | TRBV28 | TGTGCCAGCAGTTTAGCCGGTGAAGCTTTCTTT | CASSLAGEAFF
- | 15 | TRBJ2-3 | - | TRBV28 | TGTGCCAGCACGAATCCGGGGGAGGGCACAGATACGCAGTATTTT | CASTNPGEGTDTQYF
- | 13 | TRBJ1-6 | - | TRBV6-5 | TGTGCCTCCCGGGGGGGGATAAATTCACCCCTCCACTTT | CASRGGINSPLHF
- | 16 | TRBJ2-5 | TRBD2 | TRBV6-5 | TGTGCCAGCAGTTACAGGCCAGCGGGGGACCAAGAGACCCAGTACTTC | CASSYRPAGDQETQYF
once | 17 | TRBJ1-1 | TRBD1 | TRBV27 | TGTGCCAGCAGTTTAACCCCCCTGGGCAGGGGGTCCACTGAAGCTTTCTTT | CASSLTPLGRGSTEAFF